One sample yielded the 14 T cell receptor beta chains listed below, sequenced in a study of CD4+ T cells in melanoma. Libraries were prepared by immunoSEQ multiplex PCR; TCRdb keeps only in-frame clonotypes and omits some of them. The sample shows roughly 110,000 clones, roughly 90% of them seen only once. The sample was peripheral blood. These TCRs come from a human donor with melanoma.

This chain uses TRBV7-9 with TRBJ1-2; D is perhaps TRBD1 (5 bases). The length of the CDR3 is 12 residues. V dropped 2 bases and J dropped 7 bases, with 8 bases sitting between them. Germline V gives CDR1 SEHNR, CDR2 FQNEAQ (reference sequence). Here the CDR3 DNA reads TGTGCCAGCAGCTTAACTGGGGGTGGCTACACCTTC. Its protein product is CASSLTGGGYTF. The full variable domain, with the rest looked up from reference TRBV7-9 and TRBJ1-2, is DTGVSQNPRHKITKRGQNVTFRCDPISEHNRLYWYRQTLGQGPEFLTYFQNEAQLEKSRLLSDRFSAERPKGSFSTLEIQRTEQGDSAMYLCASSLTGGGYTFGSGTRLTVV.

The chain uses TRBV15 and TRBJ2-1; perhaps TRBD2 as D (5 bases). This CDR3 is 16 amino acids long. The V end lost 0 bases, the J end lost 2 bases, and 11 bases lay between the germline ends. CDR1 LNHNV and CDR2 YYDKDF come from the germline V gene (reference sequence). The CDR3 here is CATSRDSLGTYNEQFF. The CDR3 nucleotides are TGTGCCACCAGCAGAGACTCACTAGGGACCTACAATGAGCAGTTCTTC.

The V and J genes are TRBV6-5 and TRBJ2-5, with 11 bases matching TRBD1. The end of the DNA fits TRBJ2-7 better, so the J call may be wrong. The germline gives CDR1 MNHEY, CDR2 SVGAGI. CDR3 length equals 16 residues. Written as DNA, the CDR3 is TGTGCCAGCAGTTACGGGGGGACAGGGGGAGACTACGAGCAGTACTTC. Its translation is CASSYGGTGGDYEQYF.

V usage is TRBV2 and J usage is TRBJ2-7, with 10 bases aligning to TRBD2. CDR3 size: 12 residues. The germline gives CDR1 SNHLY, CDR2 FYNNEI. The V gene end was trimmed by 9 bases and the J gene end by 3 bases; junction bases not matched to a gene: 2. CDR3 DNA sequence: TGTGCCAGGCAGCGGGGGGGCTACGAGCAGTACTTC. Translated: CARQRGGYEQYF.

The chain is built from TRBV9 and TRBJ2-1; D is undetermined. V was shortened by 4 bases and J by 1 base, with 18 bases between the two germline ends. This CDR3 comprises 17 residues. Per germline, CDR1 SGDLS and CDR2 YYNGEE. In DNA form, the CDR3 reads TGTGCCAGCAGCCCCCGTTTGGGGATGGGGTCCTACAATGAGCAGTTCTTC. Its protein is CASSPRLGMGSYNEQFF.

The genes are TRBV4-1 and TRBJ1-1, with TRBD1 as a possible D gene (5 bases). Germline lookup yields CDR1 MGHRA and CDR2 YSYEKL. The CDR3 is 15 residues long. V was pared by 1 base and J by 4 bases, with 13 bases between. CDR3 in DNA: TGCGCCAGCAGCCAAGGGGCCTGGGGGGGCACTGAAGCTTTCTTT. Translating it yields CASSQGAWGGTEAFF.

V usage is TRBV28 and J usage is TRBJ2-7; 14 bases agree with TRBD2. Germline-derived CDR1 and CDR2 are MDHEN and SYDVKM. This CDR3 has 14 residues. The J segment lost 7 bases and the V segment lost 6 bases, leaving 5 bases of the junction unmatched. In DNA form, the CDR3 reads TGTGCCAGCAGGGGACTAGCGGGAGTGGGGGAGCAGTACTTC. As protein: CASRGLAGVGEQYF.

This sequence joins TRBV7-3 and TRBJ2-3; perhaps D is TRBD1 or TRBD2 (6 bases each). V was shortened by 5 bases and J by 6 bases, with 12 bases between the two germline ends. CDR3 length equals 13 residues. Germline values: CDR1 SGHTA, CDR2 FQGTGA. The CDR3 DNA reads as TGTGCCAGCAGCCCCTCCGGGGGCGATACGCAGTATTTT. As protein: CASSPSGGDTQYF.

The chain recombines TRBV27 with TRBJ1-1; tentatively, D is TRBD1 (6 bases). The CDR3 is 14 residues long. Germline CDR1 and CDR2: MNHEY and SMNVEV (reference sequence). V lost 3 bases and J 0 bases, leaving 8 bases between the germline ends. The CDR3 loop reads CASSFGGMNTEAFF. CDR3 DNA sequence: TGTGCCAGCAGTTTTGGGGGCATGAACACTGAAGCTTTCTTT.

The chain is built from TRBV6-6 and TRBJ1-2, with a tentative D call TRBD1 (6 bases). Trimming left V 7 bases short and J 4 bases short, with 10 bases between. The CDR3 has 12 amino acids. The germline V gene has CDR1 MNHNY and CDR2 SVGAGI (reference sequence). CDR3 DNA: TGTGCCAGCAATATACAGGGCTATGGCTACACCTTC. Its protein is CASNIQGYGYTF.

The J gene is TRBJ2-2, the V gene TRBV19; 7 bases match TRBD1. The V and J ends lost 3 bases and 1 base, in that order; junction bases with no gene match: 8. Germline CDR1 reads LNHDA; CDR2 reads SQIVND (reference sequence). This CDR3 contains 17 residues. The CDR3 nucleotides are TGTGCCAGTAGTATGCAACAGGGGATTTGGAACACCGGGGAGCTGTTTTTT. This codes for CASSMQQGIWNTGELFF.

This clone was detected a few times. The chain combines TRBV27 with TRBJ1-4; D may be TRBD1 (6 bases). CDR1 MNHEY and CDR2 SMNVEV come from the germline V gene (reference sequence). CDR3 length equals 14 residues. Trimming cost V 2 bases and J 8 bases, with 12 bases left between them. CDR3 DNA: TGTGCCAGCAGTTTACTGGGCAGGGGCGAAAAACTGTTTTTT. This sequence encodes CASSLLGRGEKLFF.

V usage is TRBV2 and J usage is TRBJ1-1; D call uncertain. Germline V gives CDR1 SNHLY, CDR2 FYNNEI. V shed 0 bases and J shed 4 bases, with 9 bases lying between them. The CDR3 contains 14 residues. The CDR3 loop is CASSEAGWGTEAFF. The CDR3 coding sequence is TGTGCCAGCAGTGAAGCAGGGTGGGGCACTGAAGCTTTCTTT.

The V gene is TRBV2, the J gene TRBJ1-4; the D is unclear. The CDR3 is made up of 12 amino acids. Looked up from germline, CDR1 is SNHLY and CDR2 is FYNNEI. Trimming left V 3 bases short and J 16 bases short, with 15 bases between. The CDR3 region is CASSDRVPIPFF. DNA of the CDR3: TGTGCCAGCAGTGACCGGGTCCCCATTCCGTTTTTT.